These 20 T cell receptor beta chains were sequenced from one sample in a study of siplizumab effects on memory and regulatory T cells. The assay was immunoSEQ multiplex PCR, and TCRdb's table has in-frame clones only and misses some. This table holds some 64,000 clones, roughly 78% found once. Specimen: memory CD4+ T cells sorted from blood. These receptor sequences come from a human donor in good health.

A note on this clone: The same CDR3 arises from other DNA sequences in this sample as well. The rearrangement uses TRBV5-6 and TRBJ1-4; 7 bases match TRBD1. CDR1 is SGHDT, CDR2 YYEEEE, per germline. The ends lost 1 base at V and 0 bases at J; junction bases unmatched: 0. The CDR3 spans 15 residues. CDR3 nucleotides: TGTGCCAGCAGCTTGCAGGGGGCAACTAATGAAAAACTGTTTTTT. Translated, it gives CASSLQGATNEKLFF.

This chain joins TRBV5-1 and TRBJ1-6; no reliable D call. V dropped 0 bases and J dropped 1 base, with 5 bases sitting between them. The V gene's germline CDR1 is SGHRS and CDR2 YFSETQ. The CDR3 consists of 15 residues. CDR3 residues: CASSLVGSYNSPLHF. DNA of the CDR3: TGCGCCAGCAGCTTGGTGGGATCCTATAATTCACCCCTCCACTTT. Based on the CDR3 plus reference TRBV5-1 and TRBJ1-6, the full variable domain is KAGVTQTPRYLIKTRGQQVTLSCSPISGHRSVSWYQQTPGQGLQFLFEYFSETQRNKGNFPGRFSGRQFSNSRSEMNVSTLELGDSALYLCASSLVGSYNSPLHFGNGTRLTVT.

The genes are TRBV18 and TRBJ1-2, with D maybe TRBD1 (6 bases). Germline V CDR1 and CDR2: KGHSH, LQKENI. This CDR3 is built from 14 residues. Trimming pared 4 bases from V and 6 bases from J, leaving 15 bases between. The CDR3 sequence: CASSRPSGADGYTF. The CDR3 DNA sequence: TGTGCCAGCTCACGTCCCTCAGGGGCGGATGGCTACACCTTC.

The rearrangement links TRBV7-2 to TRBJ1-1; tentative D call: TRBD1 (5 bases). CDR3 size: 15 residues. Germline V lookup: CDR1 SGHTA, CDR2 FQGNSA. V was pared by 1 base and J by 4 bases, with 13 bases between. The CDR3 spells CASSLGLGGSTEAFF. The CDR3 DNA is TGTGCCAGCAGCTTAGGTCTGGGGGGGAGCACTGAAGCTTTCTTT.

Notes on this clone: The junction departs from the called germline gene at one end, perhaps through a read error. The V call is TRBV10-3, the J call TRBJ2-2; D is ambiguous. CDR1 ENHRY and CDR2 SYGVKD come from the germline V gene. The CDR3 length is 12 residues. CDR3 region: CAIGDPYLESFF. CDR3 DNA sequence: TGTGCCATCGGTGACCCCTACCTCGAGAGCTTTTTT.

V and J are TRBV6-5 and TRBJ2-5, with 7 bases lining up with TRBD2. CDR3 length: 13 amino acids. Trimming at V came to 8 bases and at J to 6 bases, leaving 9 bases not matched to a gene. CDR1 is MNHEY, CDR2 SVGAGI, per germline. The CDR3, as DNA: TGTGCCAGCGGAAAAGGGACTATAAAGACCCAGTACTTC. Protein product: CASGKGTIKTQYF.

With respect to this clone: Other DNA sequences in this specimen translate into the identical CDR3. The CDR3 protein is CASSSTGLGTQYF. The CDR3, as DNA: TGTGCCAGCAGCTCTACAGGGCTGGGGACCCAGTACTTC. V and J are TRBV7-2 and TRBJ2-5, with D possibly being TRBD1 (6 bases). CDR3 length: 13 residues. CDR1 is SGHTA and CDR2 is FQGNSA in the germline V gene. Trimming removed 4 bases at V and 7 bases at J, with 13 bases between.

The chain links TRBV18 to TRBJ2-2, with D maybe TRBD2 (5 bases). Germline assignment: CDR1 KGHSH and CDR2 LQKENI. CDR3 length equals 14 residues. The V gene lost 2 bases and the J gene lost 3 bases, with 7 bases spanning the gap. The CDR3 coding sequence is TGTGCCAGCTCACCAATGAGGGACACCGGGGAGCTGTTTTTT. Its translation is CASSPMRDTGELFF.

The CDR3 loop reads CASRVPPQKFF. DNA of the CDR3: TGTGCCAGCAGGGTCCCTCCCCAGAAGTTCTTC. The chain has TRBV7-3 and TRBJ2-1; D uncertain. CDR3 length: 11 residues. Germline V CDR1 and CDR2: SGHTA, FQGTGA. Trimming removed 6 bases at V and 14 bases at J, with 14 bases between. Combining the CDR3 with reference TRBV7-3 and TRBJ2-1 gives the whole variable domain GAGVSQTPSNKVTEKGKYVELRCDPISGHTALYWYRQSLGQGPEFLIYFQGTGAADDSGLPNDRFFAVRPEGSVSTLKIQRTERGDSAVYLCASRVPPQKFFGPGTRLTVL.

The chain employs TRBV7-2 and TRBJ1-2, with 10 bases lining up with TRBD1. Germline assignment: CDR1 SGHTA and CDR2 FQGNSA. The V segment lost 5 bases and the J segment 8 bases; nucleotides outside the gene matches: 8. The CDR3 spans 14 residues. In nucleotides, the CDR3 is TGTGCCAGCAGCAAAGGACAGGGGGGAAGAGGCTACACCTTC. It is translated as CASSKGQGGRGYTF.

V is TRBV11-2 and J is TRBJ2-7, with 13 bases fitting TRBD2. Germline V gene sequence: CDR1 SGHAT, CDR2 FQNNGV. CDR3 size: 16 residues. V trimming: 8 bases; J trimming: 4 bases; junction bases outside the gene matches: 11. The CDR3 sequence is CASGRLTSGGAYEQYF. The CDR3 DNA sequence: TGTGCCAGCGGCCGCCTTACTAGCGGGGGGGCATACGAGCAGTACTTC.

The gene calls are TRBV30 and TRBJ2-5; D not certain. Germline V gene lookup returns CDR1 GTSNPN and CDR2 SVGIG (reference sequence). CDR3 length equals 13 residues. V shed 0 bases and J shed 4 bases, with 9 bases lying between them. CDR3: CAWSVHQGETQYF. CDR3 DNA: TGTGCCTGGAGTGTACATCAAGGAGAGACCCAGTACTTC.

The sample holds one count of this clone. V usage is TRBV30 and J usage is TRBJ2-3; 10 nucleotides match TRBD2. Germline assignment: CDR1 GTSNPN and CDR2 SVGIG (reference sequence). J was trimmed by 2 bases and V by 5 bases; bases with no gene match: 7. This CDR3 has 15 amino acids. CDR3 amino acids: CAWAKTSGNTDTQYF. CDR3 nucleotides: TGTGCCTGGGCTAAAACTAGCGGGAACACAGATACGCAGTATTTT.

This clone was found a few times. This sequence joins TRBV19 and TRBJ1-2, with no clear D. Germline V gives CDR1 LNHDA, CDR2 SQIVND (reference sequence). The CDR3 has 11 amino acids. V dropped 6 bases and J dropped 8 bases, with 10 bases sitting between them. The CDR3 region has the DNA TGTGCCAGTAGAGAGGGTGGCGGCTACACCTTC. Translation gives CASREGGGYTF.

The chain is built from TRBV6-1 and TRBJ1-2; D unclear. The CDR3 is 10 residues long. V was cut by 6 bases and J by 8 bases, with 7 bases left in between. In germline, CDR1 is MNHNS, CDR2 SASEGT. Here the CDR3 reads CASSSGGYTF. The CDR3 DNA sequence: TGTGCCAGCAGCAGTGGCGGCTACACCTTC.

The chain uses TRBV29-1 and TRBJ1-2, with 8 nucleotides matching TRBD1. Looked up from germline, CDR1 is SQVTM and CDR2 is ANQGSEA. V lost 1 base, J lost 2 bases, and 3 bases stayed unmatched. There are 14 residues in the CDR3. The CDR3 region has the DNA TGCAGCGTTGAAGGCAGGGGGCTGAACTATGGCTACACCTTC. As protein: CSVEGRGLNYGYTF.

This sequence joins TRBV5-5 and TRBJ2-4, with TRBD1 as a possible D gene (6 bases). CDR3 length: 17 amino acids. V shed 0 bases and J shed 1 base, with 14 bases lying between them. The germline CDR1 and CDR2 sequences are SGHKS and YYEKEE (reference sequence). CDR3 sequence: CASSLDPTGPAKNIQYF. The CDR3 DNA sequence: TGTGCCAGCAGCTTGGACCCGACAGGTCCGGCCAAAAACATTCAGTACTTC.

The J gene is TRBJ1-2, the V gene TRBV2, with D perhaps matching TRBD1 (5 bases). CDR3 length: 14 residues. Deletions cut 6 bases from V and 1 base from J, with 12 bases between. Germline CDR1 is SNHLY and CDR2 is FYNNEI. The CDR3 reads CASRDRDLNYGYTF. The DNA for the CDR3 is TGTGCCAGCAGGGACCGGGACCTTAACTATGGCTACACCTTC.

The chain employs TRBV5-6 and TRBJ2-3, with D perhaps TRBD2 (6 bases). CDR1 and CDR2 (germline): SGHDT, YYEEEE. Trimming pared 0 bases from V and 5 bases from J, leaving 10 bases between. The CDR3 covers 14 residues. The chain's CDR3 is CASSLGLGGDTQYF. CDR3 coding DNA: TGTGCCAGCAGCTTGGGACTAGGAGGAGATACGCAGTATTTT.

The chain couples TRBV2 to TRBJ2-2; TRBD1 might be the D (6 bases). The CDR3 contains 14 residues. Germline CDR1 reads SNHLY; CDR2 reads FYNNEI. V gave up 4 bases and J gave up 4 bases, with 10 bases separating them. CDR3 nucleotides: TGTGCCAGCAGTGCGGACAGCCGCACCGGGGAGCTGTTTTTT. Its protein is CASSADSRTGELFF.